The source of this T cell receptor beta chain is a study of blood T cell repertoires in COVID-19. About the study: Collection of acute and convalescent COVID-19 samples took place in the United States, Italy and Spain.

The CDR3 extends over 16 amino acids. Germline CDR1 is SGHVS and CDR2 is FQNEAQ. J lost 2 bases, V lost 5 bases, and 10 bases had no gene match. Source study methods: Amplification of reference gene primers provided the estimated nucleated cell counts. TCRdb's table, derived via immunoSEQ multiplex PCR, lists solely in-frame clones and lacks some. V and J calls and clone size are those listed in that table; D and trimming were worked out from the DNA. This sample has some 240,000 clones; over 75% occur once, and the top ten carry 2.5% to 4%. The TCR sequence derives from a woman aged 40 to 49 who had been exposed to COVID-19. Sequenced input: PBMCs or T cells enriched from blood (not recorded which). The J gene is TRBJ2-3, the V gene TRBV7-8; 7 nucleotides match TRBD2. CDR3 sequence (DNA): TGTGCCAGCAGCCCCCTGGCGGGAGCGTTCACAGATACGCAGTATTTT. Protein sequence: CASSPLAGAFTDTQYF.